This TCR beta chain was sequenced for a study of T cells in Graves' hyperthyroidism and ophthalmopathy (dated by TCRdb to between 2019 and 2020). General notes on the study: Peripheral blood was sampled at the time of initial diagnosis, prior to any treatment. The paper describes TCR Vbeta CDR3 sequencing of fewer than 150 peripheral blood samples, made up of some 40 ophthalmopathy patients, roughly 80 hyperthyroidism patients and roughly 17 progressor patients. Whether ophthalmopathy could be predicted prospectively was tested in an independent validation cohort made up of under 20 hyperthyroidism patients plus 17 patients who later progressed to ophthalmopathy. To identify TCR V-J signatures that set the groups apart, the researchers used a discovery cohort of 90 to 100 patients, made up of 43 with Graves' ophthalmopathy and some 56 with stable Graves' hyperthyroidism. After blood sampling, hyperthyroidism patients were treated with methimazole at a starting dose of 30 mg daily, and ophthalmopathy patients were treated with high-dose intravenous methylprednisolone. For training and testing, the 100 or so patients in the discovery cohort were randomly divided in a 7:3 ratio. In roughly six Graves' hyperthyroidism patients, the study also compared T-cell repertoires from thyroid tissue with T-cell repertoires from blood. Overall study outcomes, separate from this receptor: A 13 V-J signature model separated ophthalmopathy from stable hyperthyroidism, with roughly 88% sensitivity and roughly 84% specificity in cross-validation and 80%/75% in testing. In validation, the model predicted progression to ophthalmopathy with about 71% sensitivity and approximately 78% specificity, a median of about 6.7 months before onset. Blood samples also contained most of the expanded thyroid clonotypes (frequency above 0.001), which suggests that blood repertoires may reflect thyroid immune responses. Sample size was not statistically predetermined, and investigators were not blinded to group allocation.

CDR1 is given as SEHNR and CDR2 as FQNEAQ, both from the germline V gene (reference sequence). V is shortened by 4 bases, J by 1 base, and the region joining them spans 16 bases. The cysteine opens and the phenylalanine closes a CDR3 of 16 amino acids. The read is trimmed to its CDR3 DNA, 48 bases read in frame from base 1. TCR beta CDR3 regions were amplified from RNA transcripts. The TCR CDR3 was subjected to a first round of RT-PCR using the HTBI primer set and the Qiagen OneStep RT-PCR kit. Libraries were constructed in a second round of multiplex PCR, after which size selection and purification were performed. Paired-end sequencing of the libraries was performed with 100 bp reads on an Illumina HiSeq2000. Concerning the study's data processing: Raw data were processed with SOAPnuke, discarding reads with adapters, uncalled bases, mean Phred below 15, or no exact constant-primer or identifier match. High-quality paired reads were merged using COPE v1.2.5, and each unique nucleotide sequence was defined as a clonotype. MiTCR v1.1 was used to align the clonotypes against IMGT TRBV, TRBD and TRBJ reference segments. Only V-J combinations with frequency above 0.0001, covering 98% to 99.2% of repertoires, were analysed. A TCS score was defined as the ratio of F50 (clonal expansion) to E x V (chaos), with BLOSUM62-based TCRdist applied between CDR3 peptides within each V-J. Welch's t-statistics and random forest reduced around 550 V-J features to roughly 13, which were used in a naive Bayes classifier (R e1071). TCRdb cleaned the public reads at Q25 with fastp, built clones with MiXCR and kept in-frame beta chains. Here each entry gathers all rows of one CDR3 protein and keeps the most common genes and DNA. The V and J calls come from TCRdb's annotation, not from the publication. Here the sample has hundreds of thousands of distinct CDR3 sequences; less than 25% occur a single time. 34% of the sample is taken by the ten largest.

With regard to this clonotype: There is no known antigen for this receptor. There are no base qualities to consult, and no much larger clone falls within one base.

Ophthalmopathy patients had moderately to severely active disease, with a Clinical Activity Score of 3 or more, a NOSPECS grade of 4 or more, and a disease duration of less than 3 months. Patients with uncontrolled infections, other autoimmune diseases, pregnancy or lactation were excluded. Diagnoses relied on clinical symptoms, serum thyroxine and TRAb, thyroid ultrasound and orbital computed tomography. PBMCs were separated from 7.5 to 10 ml of fresh peripheral blood using Ficoll-Paque density gradient centrifugation. Total RNA was extracted with Trizol reagent, and quality was checked on an Agilent 2100 Bioanalyzer.

The chain is assembled from TRBV7-9 and TRBJ2-5; TRBD1 is a weak D gene call, 6 bases matching. This receptor was identified in a man aged 25-45 years with Graves' ophthalmopathy. Sequencing used blood. The CDR3: CASSYYTGTFQETQYF. The DNA reads TGTGCCAGCAGCTATTACACCGGGACATTCCAAGAGACCCAGTACTTC.